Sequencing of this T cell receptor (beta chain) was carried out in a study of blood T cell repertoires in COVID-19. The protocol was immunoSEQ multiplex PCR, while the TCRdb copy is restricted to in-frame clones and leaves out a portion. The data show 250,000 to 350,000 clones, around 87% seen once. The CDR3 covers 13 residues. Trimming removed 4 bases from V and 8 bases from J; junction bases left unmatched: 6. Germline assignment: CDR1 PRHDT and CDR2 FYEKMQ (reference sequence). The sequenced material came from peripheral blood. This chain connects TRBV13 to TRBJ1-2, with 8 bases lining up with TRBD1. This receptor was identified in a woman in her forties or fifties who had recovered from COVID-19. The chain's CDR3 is CASSYDRGSGYTF. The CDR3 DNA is TGTGCCAGCAGCTACGACAGGGGCTCCGGCTACACCTTC. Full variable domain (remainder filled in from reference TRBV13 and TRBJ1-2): AAGVIQSPRHLIKEKRETATLKCYPIPRHDTVYWYQQGPGQDPQFLISFYEKMQSDKGSIPDRFSAQQFSDYHSELNMSSLELGDSALYFCASSYDRGSGYTFGSGTRLTVV.